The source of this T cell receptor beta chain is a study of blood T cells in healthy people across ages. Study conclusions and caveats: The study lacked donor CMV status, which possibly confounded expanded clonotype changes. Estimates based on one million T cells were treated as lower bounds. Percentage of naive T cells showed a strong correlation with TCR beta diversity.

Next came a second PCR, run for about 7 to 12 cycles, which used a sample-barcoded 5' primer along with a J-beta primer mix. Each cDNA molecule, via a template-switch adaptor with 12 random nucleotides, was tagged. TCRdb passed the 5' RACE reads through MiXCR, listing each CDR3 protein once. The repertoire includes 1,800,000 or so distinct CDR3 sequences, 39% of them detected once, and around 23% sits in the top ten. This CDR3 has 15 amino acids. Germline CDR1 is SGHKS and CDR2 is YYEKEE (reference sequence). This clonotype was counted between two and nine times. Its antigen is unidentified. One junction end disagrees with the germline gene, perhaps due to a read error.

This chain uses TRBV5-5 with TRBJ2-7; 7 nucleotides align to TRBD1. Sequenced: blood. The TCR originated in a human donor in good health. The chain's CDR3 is CASSRDRIVTYEQYF. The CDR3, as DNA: TGTGCCAGCAGTCGGGACAGAATAGTTACCTACGAGCAATACTTC.